This entry lists 14 T cell receptor beta chains sequenced from one sample in a study of response to subunit inactivated influenza vaccine. MiXCR, run by TCRdb on the RT-PCR reads, gives a single entry per CDR3 protein. In the table there are over 400,000 distinct CDR3 sequences, approximately 13% of which are singletons. Material: PBMCs from blood, obtained 35 to 45 days after vaccination. The receptors shown here come from a man aged 45-65 years who received an inactivated influenza vaccine.

Many counts were recorded for this clonotype. CDR3 region: CASSLLGMGSPLHF. CDR3 sequence (DNA): TGTGCCAGCAGCTTACTGGGAATGGGTTCACCCCTCCACTTT. The chain recombines TRBV5-6 with TRBJ1-6; no reliable D call. Germline-derived CDR1 and CDR2 are SGHDT and YYEEEE. The CDR3 loop spans 14 amino acids. V lost 2 bases and J lost 9, with 12 bases in between.

The chain recombines TRBV27 with TRBJ2-3; unclear D gene. The CDR3 contains 14 residues. CDR1 MNHEY and CDR2 SMNVEV come from the germline V gene (reference sequence). V was pared by 0 bases and J by 4 bases, with 8 bases between. This chain's CDR3 is CASSLSLAPDTQYF. The CDR3 nucleotides read TGTGCCAGCAGTTTATCTTTGGCGCCAGATACGCAGTATTTT.

This sequence joins TRBV12-3 or TRBV12-4 and TRBJ2-7, with 10 bases fitting TRBD2. V trimming: 6 bases; J trimming: 4 bases; junction bases outside the gene matches: 6. The CDR3 totals 14 residues. The CDR3 here is CASSPQREGYEQYF. CDR3 bases: TGTGCCAGCAGCCCCCAGCGGGAGGGATACGAGCAGTACTTC.

The sample holds a few counts of this clonotype. The chain uses TRBV20-1 and TRBJ2-5, with 8 bases aligning to TRBD1. Losses at the gene ends were 5 bases for V and 5 bases for J; bases not matched to a gene: 10. CDR1 and CDR2 from the germline V gene are DFQATT and SNEGSKA (reference sequence). This CDR3 has 14 amino acids. CDR3 residues: CSAHDRGGRETQYF. The CDR3 DNA reads as TGCAGTGCTCACGACAGGGGCGGCCGGGAGACCCAGTACTTC.

This clonotype was counted a few times. V is TRBV3-1 and J is TRBJ2-7; D unresolved. V was trimmed by 1 base and J by 2 bases, leaving 9 bases between them. CDR1 is LGHDT and CDR2 is YNNKEL in the germline V gene (reference sequence). The CDR3 runs to 14 residues. CDR3 loop: CASSQGGRAYEQYF. The DNA of the CDR3 is TGTGCCAGCAGCCAAGGTGGCCGCGCCTACGAGCAGTACTTC.

V and J are TRBV5-6 and TRBJ2-5; 8 bases fit TRBD2. The CDR3 runs to 14 residues. CDR1 and CDR2 (germline): SGHDT, YYEEEE. After removal of 6 bases from V and 5 bases from J, the junction contained 9 bases not matched to a gene. For the CDR3, the DNA is TGTGCCAGCAATCCCGGGACTAGGGATGAGACCCAGTACTTC. It translates to CASNPGTRDETQYF.

This clonotype showed up just a few times. The chain recombines TRBV4-2 with TRBJ2-3, with 8 bases lining up with TRBD2. The germline V gene has CDR1 LGHNA and CDR2 YNFKEQ. The CDR3 totals 17 residues. V lost 4 bases, J lost 0 bases, and 9 bases stayed unmatched. The CDR3 spells CASSLTPLAGSTDTQYF. CDR3 sequence (DNA): TGTGCCAGCAGCCTCACTCCTCTAGCGGGTAGCACAGATACGCAGTATTTT.

This clonotype has a count of ten or more. V and J are TRBV7-2 and TRBJ2-7, with D possibly being TRBD2 (6 bases). Germline V gene data show CDR1 as SGHTA and CDR2 as FQGNSA. CDR3 length: 15 residues. Trimming took 2 bases from V and 3 from J, leaving 14 bases between them. CDR3: CASSLTTGLIYEQYF. CDR3 nucleotides: TGTGCCAGCAGCTTAACGACGGGACTCATCTACGAGCAGTACTTC.

This clonotype was recorded a few times. This rearrangement joins TRBV6-2 or TRBV6-3 to TRBJ2-1; 11 nucleotides line up with TRBD2. The trim removed 6 bases at V and 8 bases at J, leaving 9 bases unmatched. Per germline, CDR1 MNHEY and CDR2 SVGEGT. The CDR3 has 15 residues. The CDR3 reads CASRDTSGSLDEQFF. The CDR3 nucleotides read TGTGCCAGCAGGGACACTAGCGGGAGTTTAGATGAGCAGTTCTTC.

This clonotype has ten or more counts. J is TRBJ1-5 and V is TRBV6-6; D remains ambiguous. CDR1 and CDR2 (germline): MNHNY, SVGAGI (reference sequence). This CDR3 has 10 amino acids. The V gene lost 7 bases and the J gene lost 11 bases, with 9 bases spanning the gap. The CDR3 sequence: CASNKGTQHF. As DNA, the CDR3 is TGTGCCAGCAATAAAGGAACCCAGCATTTT.

Only a few counts were recorded for this clonotype. The gene calls are TRBV4-3 and TRBJ2-5, with D possibly TRBD2 on 6 matching bases. The CDR3 totals 16 residues. Trimming took off 6 bases at V and 2 bases at J, with 19 bases between the two ends. The germline V gene has CDR1 LGHNA and CDR2 YSLEER. CDR3 sequence (DNA): TGCGCCAGCAGTCGGAGGCTACGGGAGTGTCAAGAGACCCAGTACTTC. Translated, it gives CASSRRLRECQETQYF.

The V call is TRBV5-6, the J call TRBJ2-7; D may be TRBD1 or TRBD2 (6 bases each). V was cut by 5 bases and J by 1 base, with 13 bases left in between. The CDR3 length is 14 residues. The germline V gene encodes CDR1 SGHDT and CDR2 YYEEEE. The CDR3 protein is CASRGTGRSYEQYF. In DNA form, the CDR3 reads TGTGCCAGCAGGGGTACAGGGAGGTCCTACGAGCAGTACTTC.

This clonotype was counted only a few times. The chain links TRBV7-2 to TRBJ2-3; the D gene is possibly TRBD2 (6 bases). V lost 2 bases and J lost 2, with 17 bases in between. Germline loops: CDR1 SGHTA, CDR2 FQGNSA. The CDR3 has 17 residues. CDR3 nucleotide sequence: TGTGCCAGCAGCTTACTTCCGCGGGAACTTATCACAGATACGCAGTATTTT. Translating gives CASSLLPRELITDTQYF.

The chain joins TRBV7-8 to TRBJ2-7, with D possibly being TRBD2 (5 bases). CDR1 and CDR2 (germline): SGHVS, FQNEAQ. This CDR3 contains 16 residues. The ends were cut back, 0 bases at V and 1 base at J, with 13 bases in the middle. The CDR3 sequence: CASSLANGGASYEQYF. CDR3 sequence (DNA): TGTGCCAGCAGCTTAGCTAATGGAGGAGCGTCCTACGAGCAGTACTTC.